This T cell receptor beta chain was identified in a study of blood T cells in healthy people across ages (dated by TCRdb to 2013 to 2016). Regarding the research as a whole: In model experiments, template switching captured about one uniquely barcoded TCR beta cDNA molecule for every two T cells. The study measured age-related changes in TCR beta repertoire diversity using deep sequencing normalized with unique cDNA molecular identifiers. To avoid experimental bias, donors of different ages were distributed randomly across sequencing lanes. Donors were grouped into four age groups: young (average approximately 16 years), middle-aged (roughly 37), aged (around 60) and long-lived (approximately 82). Two additional independent replicas of 1 million unique cDNA reads from the same blood draw were analyzed for two donors (one aged 18 to 30 and one aged 80 or older). Paper-wide results and their limitations: Observed TCR beta diversity per million T cells fell roughly linearly with age, and a significant reduction was already apparent by age roughly 40. Compared with the aged group, more naive CD4+ T cells, fewer expanded clones and increased TCR diversity were shown by the long-lived group, suggesting age selection. Conclusive comparison of naive and antigen-experienced compartments was prevented by the profiling of bulk unsorted PBMCs. Donor CMV infection status was unknown, potentially confounding age-related changes in expanded clonotypes. There was a strong correlation between observed TCR beta diversity and the percentage of naive T cells measured by flow cytometry. Estimates of total diversity based on one million sequenced T cells were regarded as lower bounds and as underestimates.

The donors were some 39 Caucasian individuals from Russia, aged roughly 6 to 100 years, who were systemically healthy. Approximately 9.7 milliliters of peripheral blood were drawn from each donor into EDTA-treated Vacutainer tubes. Ficoll-Paque density-gradient centrifugation was used to isolate PBMCs, with at least 6.5 million per sample. Total RNA, at least 6 micrograms per sample, was extracted from PBMCs with Trizol reagent. Naive CD45RAhigh/CD27high T cell percentages were measured by flow cytometry on a PBMC aliquot from every donor. The library relied on 5' RACE. Sequenced on an Illumina HiSeq 2500. A second PCR of about 6 to 11 cycles was run with a J-beta primer mix and a sample-barcoded 5' primer. A template-switch 5' adaptor carrying 12 random nucleotides introduced a unique molecular identifier onto each TCR beta cDNA molecule. Each sample yielded at least 2.5 million CDR3-containing paired-end reads. First-strand cDNA was synthesized from all RNA with the Mint cDNA synthesis kit, primed by a TRBC-specific oligonucleotide. Following uracil-DNA glycosylase treatment, a first 18-cycle PCR with universal primers M1SS and BC2_uni_R was performed on all cDNA. The authors' analysis ran thus. For normalization, 1 million high-quality reads, each with a distinct molecular identifier, were randomly selected from each sample. Instead of being binned into consensus sequences, reads that shared molecular identifiers were thrown out. CDR3 identification, clonotype clustering and error correction used MiTCR with a Q25 quality threshold and the strictest error-elimination algorithm. A nonparametric unseen species model using Euler transformation provided a lower-bound estimate of total TCR beta diversity. Clones were called with MiXCR by TCRdb after fastp trimmed the public reads at Q25, and only in-frame beta chains were retained. All rows with the same CDR3 protein become a single entry with the most common DNA and genes. These V and J calls are TCRdb output, not the study's own analysis. Within this sample are about 970,000 distinct CDR3 sequences, with roughly half of them counted one time only. The ten largest clones represent 20% to 25% of the sample.

A remark on this clonotype: There is no known antigen for this receptor. There are no base qualities to consult, and no much larger clone falls within one base.

V was cut back by 7 bases and J by 4 bases, leaving a gap of 15 bases between them. Measured from the cysteine to the phenylalanine, the CDR3 is 14 residues long. Only CDR3 DNA remains: 42 bases, in frame from the first base. Based on the germline V gene (reference sequence), the CDR1 and CDR2 sequences are SGHKS and YYEKEE. The sample comprised blood. The receptor comes from a woman aged 60-75 years in good health. Here the chain combines TRBV5-5 and TRBJ2-1; the D gene is perhaps TRBD2, from 6 matching bases. The base sequence is TGTGCCAGCGGACGGGACTTAAGGTACAATGAGCAGTTCTTC. This translates into CASGRDLRYNEQFF.